Listed below are T cell receptor beta chains from one sample, sequenced in a study of blood T cells in healthy people across ages. TCRdb analysed the 5' RACE reads with MiXCR anew, one entry per CDR3 protein. The sample holds over 550,000 distinct CDR3 sequences, 25% to 30% seen once. The sequencing sample was made of blood. Source of these receptors: a woman at least 80 years old in good health. The conserved cysteine and the conserved F or W are not part of the CDR3 here. D genes are given only for firm matches.

CDR3aa	j_gene	d_gene	v_gene
ASSPKHDRGSYNSPLH	TRBJ1-6	TRBD1	TRBV18
ASRAGTADGYT	TRBJ1-2	TRBD1	TRBV6-1
ASSFNPGQVNTEAF	TRBJ1-1	TRBD1	TRBV6-2/TRBV6-3
ASSVALTGQETQY	TRBJ2-5	.	TRBV9
ASNGQGAGNEQF	TRBJ2-1	TRBD1	TRBV6-5
AWNDRINQPQH	TRBJ1-5	.	TRBV30
ASSSDKFPETQY	TRBJ2-5	.	TRBV12-3/TRBV12-4
ASSLFWDTDSYEQY	TRBJ2-7	.	TRBV28
ASSLALGTNSPLH	TRBJ1-6	.	TRBV12-3/TRBV12-4
ASSQEQGGAEAF	TRBJ1-1	TRBD1	TRBV4-2
ASSLWTNYEQY	TRBJ2-7	.	TRBV7-6
ASSHTYTEAF	TRBJ1-1	.	TRBV7-2
SASRPEAYNSPLH	TRBJ1-6	.	TRBV20-1
ASSYEGGRWDEQF	TRBJ2-1	.	TRBV6-5
SAVPRASGGGDTQY	TRBJ2-3	TRBD2	TRBV20-1
AWLSPAGSTDTQY	TRBJ2-3	TRBD2	TRBV30
ASSKVAAQETQY	TRBJ2-5	.	TRBV5-1
ASSVDLGNTEAF	TRBJ1-1	.	TRBV9
ASSVGFREEQY	TRBJ2-7	.	TRBV2
ASSQDYGQKQY	TRBJ2-5	.	TRBV4-1
ASSQDSYRMNTEAF	TRBJ1-1	.	TRBV4-1
ASSGTGGRNGYT	TRBJ1-2	TRBD1	TRBV4-3
ASSGGPVNYEQY	TRBJ2-7	.	TRBV5-6
SASTSGGSADTQY	TRBJ2-3	TRBD2	TRBV20-1
ASSPPLGGISNIQY	.	TRBD1	TRBV18
ASSQFSGGRNTGELF	TRBJ2-2	TRBD2	TRBV3-1
ASSEAGLRGNYGYT	TRBJ1-2	.	TRBV2
SARWARTTLSYNEQF	TRBJ2-1	.	TRBV20-1
SAAYTSGGVLGEF	TRBJ2-1	TRBD2	TRBV20-1
ASSLGSGEIGGYT	TRBJ1-2	.	TRBV12-3/TRBV12-4
ATSDPGTGGAVSGYT	TRBJ1-2	TRBD1	TRBV24-1
ASSLNRGSSETQY	TRBJ2-5	TRBD1	TRBV3-1
ASSPVEIARRNSPLH	TRBJ1-6	.	TRBV5-1
STAATEQGDWRGGGDTQY	TRBJ2-3	.	TRBV29-1
ASSPRHGYEQY	TRBJ2-7	.	TRBV18
ASTSTNEKLF	TRBJ1-4	.	TRBV28
ASSSDRGQENTGELF	TRBJ2-2	.	TRBV21-1
ASSQDPEPYEQY	TRBJ2-7	.	TRBV3-1
AISELQQYNGQF	TRBJ2-1	.	TRBV10-3
ASSVGQGRDTQY	TRBJ2-3	TRBD1	TRBV9
ASSKLGQPQH	TRBJ1-5	.	TRBV12-3/TRBV12-4
ASRLGTGGGYEQY	TRBJ2-5	TRBD1	TRBV7-6
SAGQGNTGELF	TRBJ2-2	TRBD1	TRBV20-1
ASSLVGDPSAEAF	TRBJ1-1	.	TRBV5-1
ASKVGELYEQY	TRBJ2-7	.	TRBV2
ASSWETGPGMNTEAF	TRBJ1-1	TRBD1	TRBV5-1
ASSQEGGSGQRLSYEQY	TRBJ2-7	.	TRBV4-3
ASSESKNSCQPQH	TRBJ1-5	.	TRBV25-1
ASSELMGGPQETQY	TRBJ2-5	.	TRBV6-1
ASSVVGGEGDTQC	TRBJ2-3	.	TRBV9
AWDLSGGYT	TRBJ1-2	.	TRBV30